The clone carrying this T cell receptor (beta chain) was counted a few times. This record comes from a study of identical twins. TCRdb passed the 5' RACE reads through MiXCR, listing each CDR3 protein once. This table has some 330,000 distinct CDR3 sequences, 9% appearing once. With no exceptions, donors were healthy Caucasians. Germline CDR1 and CDR2: SGHRS and YFSETQ. CDR3 size: 16 residues. V dropped 4 bases and J dropped 1; count of bases not matched to a gene: 8. What was sequenced was naive T cells sorted from blood. This chain connects TRBV5-1 to TRBJ2-5, with 9 bases aligning to TRBD2. This TCR was sampled from a woman aged 45-60 years in good health. The CDR3 here is CASSAGTSHRQETQYF. CDR3 bases: TGCGCCAGCAGCGCCGGGACTAGCCACCGCCAAGAGACCCAGTACTTC.